These T cell receptor beta chains were read from a single sample in a study of blood T cell repertoires in COVID-19. Sequencing was performed with immunoSEQ multiplex PCR; in TCRdb, only in-frame clones are kept and a portion is missing. The data contain approximately 57,000 clones, 80% to 90% of them singletons. The source material was peripheral blood. These receptors all stem from a man between 45 and 60 years old with acute or convalescent COVID-19. Both conserved end residues are part of each CDR3. Fields, in order: J gene, CDR3 length, V gene, clone size, D gene, CDR3 DNA, CDR3 protein. A D gene is named only where the DNA matches it firmly. Part of the rows lack a size; the others show once, few, many or a class for expanded clones.

TRBJ2-2 | 16 | TRBV30 | . | TRBD2 | TGTGCCTGGTGGGGACTAGCGGGGTCCCTTACCGGGGAGCTGTTTTTT | CAWWGLAGSLTGELFF
TRBJ1-6 | 16 | TRBV27 | . | . | TGTGCCAGCAGTTTTTGGGAGCAGCCTACTGGTTCACCCCTCCACTTT | CASSFWEQPTGSPLHF
TRBJ1-3 | 14 | TRBV5-1 | . | TRBD1 | TGCGCCAGCAGCTTGCGACAGGGAGGAGACACCATATATTTT | CASSLRQGGDTIYF
TRBJ1-2 | 13 | TRBV3-1/TRBV3-2 | . | . | TGTGCCAGCAGTCGCGGAGGGAACTATGGCTACACCTTC | CASSRGGNYGYTF
TRBJ2-7 | 16 | TRBV28 | . | TRBD2 | TGTGCCAGCAGTCCTAGGGGACTAGCGGCCTCCTACGAGCAGTACTTC | CASSPRGLAASYEQYF
TRBJ1-2 | 18 | TRBV2 | . | . | TGTGCCAGCAGTGAACGGGGCAGGGGATCGAGTGACAACTATGGCTACACCTTC | CASSERGRGSSDNYGYTF
TRBJ2-2 | 17 | TRBV3-1/TRBV3-2 | once | . | TGTGCCAGCAGCCAGCCCCGCGAGACTCTGAACACCGGGGAGCTGTTTTTT | CASSQPRETLNTGELFF
TRBJ1-2 | 15 | TRBV4-2 | . | . | TGTGCCAGCAGCCAAGATGGCCCGACTAACTATGGCTACACCTTC | CASSQDGPTNYGYTF
TRBJ1-5 | 13 | TRBV4-1 | once | TRBD1 | TGCGCCAGCAGCTTGGGACAGAATCAGCCCCAGCATTTT | CASSLGQNQPQHF
TRBJ2-4 | 14 | TRBV7-2 | . | . | TGTGCCAGCAGCCAAGACAGGGCCAAAAACATTCAGTACTTC | CASSQDRAKNIQYF
TRBJ2-7 | 15 | TRBV27 | . | TRBD2 | TGTGCCAGCAGTTTAATACTAGCGGGTGGCTACGAGCAGTACTTC | CASSLILAGGYEQYF
TRBJ2-5 | 15 | TRBV6-5 | . | . | TGTGCCAGCAGTTACCAGAGTGGGGCTCTGGAGACCCAGTACTTC | CASSYQSGALETQYF
TRBJ2-4 | 20 | TRBV11-2 | . | TRBD2 | TGTGCCAGCAGCTTAGATGTCGCGGCGGGAGGGGGTTGGACCAAAAACATTCAGTACTTC | CASSLDVAAGGGWTKNIQYF
TRBJ2-5 | 17 | TRBV18 | . | TRBD1 | TGTGCCAGCTCACCACCAGAGGGGACAGGCTACGGGGAGACCCAGTACTTC | CASSPPEGTGYGETQYF
TRBJ1-5 | 16 | TRBV4-1 | once | . | TGCGCCAGCAGCCAAGATTTGTACCGGAGGATCAGCACCCAGCATTTT | CASSQDLYRRISTQHF
TRBJ2-7 | 13 | TRBV30 | . | TRBD2 | TGTGCCTTCGGACGGGGGGATCCCTACGAGCAGTACTTC | CAFGRGDPYEQYF
TRBJ1-3 | 16 | TRBV19 | . | . | TGTGCCAGTAGTAAACAGGGTTCGAGCTCTGGAAACACCATATATTTT | CASSKQGSSSGNTIYF
TRBJ1-4 | 17 | TRBV5-1 | . | TRBD1 | TGCGCCAGCAGCTCGGACAGGGGGCTTAATTCTTTTGAAAAACTGTTTTTT | CASSSDRGLNSFEKLFF
TRBJ2-3 | 13 | TRBV11-2 | . | . | TGTGCCAGCAGTTTGGAACAGTTTACAACGCAGTATTTT | CASSLEQFTTQYF
TRBJ2-1 | 16 | TRBV27 | . | TRBD2 | TGTGCCAGCAGACGACCGGGACTAGCGGGAATCAATGAGCAGTTCTTC | CASRRPGLAGINEQFF
TRBJ2-1 | 16 | TRBV20-1 | . | TRBD2 | TGCAGTGCTAGTGAGACTTATAGCGGGGGTTGGGATGAGCAGTTCTTC | CSASETYSGGWDEQFF
TRBJ2-5 | 15 | TRBV5-1 | . | TRBD1 | TGCGCCAGCAGTCTGGGCACAGGGGGCTTTGAGACCCAGTACTTC | CASSLGTGGFETQYF
TRBJ1-3 | 19 | TRBV9 | . | TRBD1 | TGTGCCAGCAGCGCACCCAGCCACGACAGGGGGGCCTCGAGTAACACCATATATTTT | CASSAPSHDRGASSNTIYF
TRBJ2-2 | 15 | TRBV24-1 | . | . | TGTGCCACCAGTGACCCAGTCTTGAACACCGGGGAGCTGTTTTTT | CATSDPVLNTGELFF
TRBJ1-5 | 14 | TRBV19 | . | TRBD1 | TGTGCCAGTAGCTCAGACAGGGAACGTCAGCCCCAGCATTTT | CASSSDRERQPQHF
TRBJ1-2 | 13 | TRBV30 | . | . | TGTGCCTTGGGCCTCCGAGCTAACTATGGCTACACCTTC | CALGLRANYGYTF
TRBJ2-7 | 14 | TRBV5-1 | few | . | TGCGCCGCGAGGAGGGACAGAAGCTCCTACGAGCAGTACTTC | CAARRDRSSYEQYF
TRBJ2-1 | 15 | TRBV6-5 | . | . | TGTGCCAGCAGTTACAGCGTTAGCTCCTACAATGAGCAGTTCTTC | CASSYSVSSYNEQFF
TRBJ2-5 | 15 | TRBV5-1 | . | TRBD1 | TGCGCCAGCAGCTTGGGGACAGGGGTTCGGGAGACCCAGTACTTC | CASSLGTGVRETQYF
TRBJ1-1 | 13 | TRBV30 | . | . | TGTGCCTGGAGTTTACTAACTCGCGAGGCAGCTTTCTTT | CAWSLLTREAAFF
TRBJ2-5 | 14 | TRBV7-9 | once | . | TGTGCCAGCAGCTTAAAACAGTACCAAGAGACCCAGTACTTC | CASSLKQYQETQYF
TRBJ2-6 | 15 | TRBV14 | . | . | TGTGCCAGCAGCCAAGGCAGCTCTGGGGCCAACGTCCTGACTTTC | CASSQGSSGANVLTF
TRBJ2-1 | 14 | TRBV5-4 | . | TRBD2 | TGTGCCAGCAGTCTCGGGGGGGCACCCAATGAGCAGTTCTTC | CASSLGGAPNEQFF
TRBJ1-2 | 15 | TRBV13 | . | . | TGTGCCAGCAGCTTATCAGATCAGGGAAGCTATGGCTACACCTTC | CASSLSDQGSYGYTF
TRBJ1-1 | 14 | TRBV5-1 | . | TRBD1 | TGCGCCAGCAGCGGGGACAGGGAGGTTACTGAAGCTTTCTTT | CASSGDREVTEAFF
TRBJ2-1 | 14 | TRBV27 | . | . | TGTGCCAGCACCTCTGTGTCTTCGCGGGATGAGCAGTTCTTC | CASTSVSSRDEQFF
TRBJ1-4 | 16 | TRBV9 | . | . | TGTGCCAGCAGCCCCCAACCACAGGGAAGTAATGAAAAACTGTTTTTT | CASSPQPQGSNEKLFF
TRBJ1-2 | 13 | TRBV29-1 | . | TRBD1 | TGCAGCGTTGTATCGGACAGGGCCTATGGCTACACCTTC | CSVVSDRAYGYTF
TRBJ2-7 | 12 | TRBV20-1 | . | . | TGCAGTGCTAGTGAGGGGGGGTACGAGCAGTACTTC | CSASEGGYEQYF
TRBJ2-7 | 14 | TRBV7-6 | . | TRBD1 | TGTGCCAGCAGCCCCGGGACAGGATCCTACGAGCAGTACTTC | CASSPGTGSYEQYF
TRBJ2-1 | 16 | TRBV7-9 | . | . | TGTGCCAGCAGCTCCTTCCGCGGGGTGACGTGGAATGAGCAGTTCTTC | CASSSFRGVTWNEQFF
TRBJ2-1 | 13 | TRBV5-6 | . | TRBD2 | TGTGCCAGCAGCTTGCTAGCGGGAGATGAGCAGTTCTTC | CASSLLAGDEQFF
TRBJ2-1 | 14 | TRBV9 | . | . | TGTGCCAGCAGCGTAGACGGGTCCTACAATGAGCAGTTCTTC | CASSVDGSYNEQFF
TRBJ2-6 | 16 | TRBV19 | . | . | TGTGCCAGTAGTATCGTCCAGGGATCTGGGGCCAACGTCCTGACTTTC | CASSIVQGSGANVLTF
TRBJ1-5 | 20 | TRBV19 | . | . | TGTGCCAGTAGTATAGACAGGGGTAGGTGGGCCGTCTTAGGCAATCAGCCCCAGCATTTT | CASSIDRGRWAVLGNQPQHF
TRBJ1-5 | 16 | TRBV30 | . | TRBD1 | TGTGCCTGGAGTGTAGAGGGGGCCTCCTGGGGTCAGCCCCAGCATTTT | CAWSVEGASWGQPQHF
TRBJ1-5 | 17 | TRBV19 | . | TRBD1 | TGTGCCAGTAGAACGGACAGGGGACCTTATAGCAATCAGCCCCAGCATTTT | CASRTDRGPYSNQPQHF
TRBJ1-5 | 13 | TRBV29-1 | . | . | TGCAGCGCTAAGGGGGGGAGAAATCAGCCCCAGCATTTT | CSAKGGRNQPQHF
TRBJ2-7 | 13 | TRBV11-2 | . | TRBD2 | TGTGCCAGCACCTACGGGACTAGTGGGGAGCAGTACTTC | CASTYGTSGEQYF
TRBJ2-5 | 14 | TRBV9 | . | . | TGTGCCAGCAGCGACCCTGCCCTAGTAGAGACCCAGTACTTC | CASSDPALVETQYF
TRBJ1-2 | 13 | TRBV28 | . | TRBD1 | TGTGCCAGCACCCGGACAGGGTTTGGTGGCTACACCTTC | CASTRTGFGGYTF